Below, 13 T cell receptor beta chains from the same sample are listed, as sequenced in a study of T cells in Graves' hyperthyroidism and ophthalmopathy. Researchers took RNA transcripts and amplified the TCR beta CDR3 regions from them. HTBI primers were employed in a first-round RT-PCR of the TCR CDR3. A single record per CDR3 protein comes from TCRdb applying MiXCR to the multiplex PCR reads. The sample includes 500,000 to 800,000 distinct CDR3 sequences, roughly 15% seen only once; the top ten take roughly an eighth. Sequenced input: blood. The source of these receptors is a woman aged 50 to 60 with Graves' ophthalmopathy.

This clonotype was seen only a few times. The J gene is TRBJ1-1, the V gene TRBV19; D is possibly TRBD1 (5 bases). In germline, CDR1 is LNHDA, CDR2 SQIVND (reference sequence). V gave up 5 bases and J gave up 0 bases, with 13 bases separating them. This CDR3 has 15 residues. CDR3 nucleotide sequence: TGTGCCAGTAGTCCATTCAGGGTCATGAACACTGAAGCTTTCTTT. Translation: CASSPFRVMNTEAFF.

The table lists this clonotype with many counts. The CDR3 loop is CASSLGGSSSYNEQFF. For the CDR3, the DNA is TGTGCCAGCAGCTTAGGGGGCTCTAGCTCCTACAATGAGCAGTTCTTC. The V call is TRBV7-2, the J call TRBJ2-1; TRBD1 might be the D (5 bases). V shed 1 base and J shed 0 bases, with 10 bases lying between them. CDR3 size: 16 residues. Germline values: CDR1 SGHTA, CDR2 FQGNSA.

The genes are TRBV24-1 and TRBJ1-3; D gene uncertain. Germline V gene sequence: CDR1 KGHDR, CDR2 SFDVKD. Trimming removed 8 bases at V and 0 bases at J, with 7 bases between. The CDR3 covers 13 residues. The CDR3 DNA reads TGTGCCACCATGTCCGCCTCTGGAAACACCATATATTTT. It specifies CATMSASGNTIYF.

This clonotype was counted ten times or more. The rearrangement joins TRBV9 to TRBJ1-1; maybe TRBD1 (5 bases). Germline V gene lookup returns CDR1 SGDLS and CDR2 YYNGEE. The CDR3 spans 14 residues. Trimming took off 5 bases at V and 0 bases at J, with 11 bases between the two ends. The CDR3 bases are TGTGCCAGCAGTATGGAGGGGATGAACACTGAAGCTTTCTTT. Its protein product is CASSMEGMNTEAFF.

In its sample, this clonotype was seen many times. The rearrangement joins TRBV12-3 or TRBV12-4 to TRBJ1-5, with a weak D call TRBD1 (6 bases). The CDR3 covers 13 residues. V was shortened by 7 bases and J by 4 bases, with 11 bases between the two germline ends. The CDR3 sequence: CASTGDVNQPQHF. CDR3 DNA: TGTGCCAGCACAGGGGACGTAAATCAGCCCCAGCATTTT.

In its sample, this clonotype was seen many times. The chain recombines TRBV7-2 with TRBJ2-2; TRBD2 matches 12 bases. Looked up from germline, CDR1 is SGHTA and CDR2 is FQGNSA. V trimming: 5 bases; J trimming: 4 bases; junction bases outside the gene matches: 11. CDR3 length: 18 amino acids. CDR3: CASSISTGTSGPTGELFF. In DNA form, the CDR3 reads TGTGCCAGCAGCATATCAACCGGGACTAGCGGGCCCACCGGGGAGCTGTTTTTT. The full variable domain, rest sourced from reference TRBV7-2 and TRBJ2-2, is GAGVSQSPSNKVTEKGKDVELRCDPISGHTALYWYRQSLGQGLEFLIYFQGNSAPDKSGLPSDRFSAERTGGSVSTLTIQRTQQEDSAVYLCASSISTGTSGPTGELFFGEGSRLTVL.

This clonotype was picked up a small number of times. One junction end does not reproduce the germline sequence, and a read error may be involved. J is TRBJ1-2 and V is TRBV11-2; no reliable D call. Germline V gene sequence: CDR1 SGHAT, CDR2 FQNNGV. The CDR3 runs to 14 residues. The CDR3, as DNA: TGTGCCGGCAGCTTAGATCGGCAGGCATGGGGCTACACCTTC. Translating it yields CAGSLDRQAWGYTF.

This clonotype was detected a few times. This chain connects TRBV20-1 to TRBJ2-1; no clear D gene. Trimming stripped 1 base from V and 8 bases from J, with 12 bases between. Germline V CDR1 and CDR2: DFQATT, SNEGSKA (reference sequence). The CDR3 extends over 13 amino acids. The CDR3 region is CSARGSGPYEQFF. The CDR3 DNA follows: TGCAGTGCTAGAGGGTCGGGCCCCTATGAGCAGTTCTTC.

This clonotype was found many times. This rearrangement joins TRBV20-1 to TRBJ2-3; D uncertain. The CDR3 extends over 11 amino acids. Germline values: CDR1 DFQATT, CDR2 SNEGSKA (reference sequence). V lost 0 bases and J lost 10, with 8 bases in between. CDR3 DNA: TGCAGTGCTAGAGATCGGGTCTCGCAGTATTTT. It encodes CSARDRVSQYF.

This clonotype has at least ten counts. The gene calls are TRBV2 and TRBJ2-1; 13 bases are a match to TRBD2. The CDR3 has 15 residues. V shed 6 bases and J 6 bases; nucleotides not matched to a gene: 5. CDR1 and CDR2 from the germline V gene are SNHLY and FYNNEI. This CDR3 is CASREGLAGINEQFF. The CDR3 DNA follows: TGTGCCAGCAGGGAGGGACTAGCGGGAATCAATGAGCAGTTCTTC.

This clonotype was counted ten times or more. The rearrangement uses TRBV5-1 and TRBJ1-1, with D possibly being TRBD1 (5 bases). CDR1 and CDR2 from the germline V gene are SGHRS and YFSETQ. V lost 7 bases, J lost 8 bases, and 18 bases lay in between. The CDR3 length is 13 residues. CDR3: CASARTHPTEAFF. The CDR3 nucleotides read TGCGCCAGCGCCAGGACACACCCGACGGAAGCTTTCTTT.

The chain combines TRBV7-9 with TRBJ2-2; 10 bases map to TRBD1. The V and J ends lost 5 bases and 4 bases, in that order; junction bases with no gene match: 4. Germline V gene sequence: CDR1 SEHNR, CDR2 FQNEAQ (reference sequence). The CDR3 sequence is 15 residues long. The CDR3 here is CASSVTGGVTGELFF. As DNA, the CDR3 is TGTGCCAGCAGCGTGACAGGGGGCGTCACCGGGGAGCTGTTTTTT.

This chain links TRBV7-6 with TRBJ1-1; D remains unclear. The CDR3 consists of 17 residues. CDR1 and CDR2 (germline): SGHVS, FNYEAQ. V was pared by 5 bases and J by 0 bases, with 19 bases between. CDR3 nucleotides: TGTGCCAGCAGCAAGGCACAGAGACTTCAGATGAACACTGAAGCTTTCTTT. Translated: CASSKAQRLQMNTEAFF.